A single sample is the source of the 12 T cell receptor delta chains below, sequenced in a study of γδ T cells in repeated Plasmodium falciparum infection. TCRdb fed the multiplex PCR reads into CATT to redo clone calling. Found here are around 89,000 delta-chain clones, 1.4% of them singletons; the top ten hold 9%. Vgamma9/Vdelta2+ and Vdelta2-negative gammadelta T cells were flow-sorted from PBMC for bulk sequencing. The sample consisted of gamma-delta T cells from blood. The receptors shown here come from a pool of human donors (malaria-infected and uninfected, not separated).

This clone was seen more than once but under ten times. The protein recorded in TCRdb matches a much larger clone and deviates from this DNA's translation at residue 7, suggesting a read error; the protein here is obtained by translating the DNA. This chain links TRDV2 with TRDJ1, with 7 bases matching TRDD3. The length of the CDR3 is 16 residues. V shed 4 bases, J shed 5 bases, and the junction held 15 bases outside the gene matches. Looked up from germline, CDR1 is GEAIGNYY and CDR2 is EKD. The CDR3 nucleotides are TGTGCCTGTGAGAAGATGTGGGATACCCTGAAGGATAAACTCATCTTT. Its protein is CACEKMWDTLKDKLIF.

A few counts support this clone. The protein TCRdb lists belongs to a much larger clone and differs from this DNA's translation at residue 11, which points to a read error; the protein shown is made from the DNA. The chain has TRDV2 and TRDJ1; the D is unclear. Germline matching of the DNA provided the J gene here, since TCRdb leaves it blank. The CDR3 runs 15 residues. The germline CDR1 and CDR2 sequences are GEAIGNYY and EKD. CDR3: CACDRGTRNTGKLIF. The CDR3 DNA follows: TGTGCCTGTGACCGGGGTACCCGAAACACCGGTAAACTCATCTTT.

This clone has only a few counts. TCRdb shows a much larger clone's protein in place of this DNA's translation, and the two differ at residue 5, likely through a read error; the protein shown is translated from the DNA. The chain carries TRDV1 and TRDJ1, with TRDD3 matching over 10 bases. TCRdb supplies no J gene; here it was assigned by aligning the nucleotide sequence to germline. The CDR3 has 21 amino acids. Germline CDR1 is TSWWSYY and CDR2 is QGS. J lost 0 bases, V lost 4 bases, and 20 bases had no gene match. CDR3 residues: CALGGVESNVLGDPNTDKLIF. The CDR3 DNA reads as TGTGCTCTTGGGGGAGTTGAATCCAACGTACTGGGGGATCCTAACACCGATAAACTCATCTTT.

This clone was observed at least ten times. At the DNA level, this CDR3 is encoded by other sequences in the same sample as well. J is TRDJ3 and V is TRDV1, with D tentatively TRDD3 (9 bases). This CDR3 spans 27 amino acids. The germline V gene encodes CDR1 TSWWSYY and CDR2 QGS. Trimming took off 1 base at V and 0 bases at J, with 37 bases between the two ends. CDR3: CALGEQTAFLRKSLLGDSSWDTRQMFF. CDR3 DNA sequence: TGTGCTCTTGGGGAACAGACGGCCTTCCTAAGGAAGAGCCTACTGGGGGACAGCTCCTGGGACACCCGACAGATGTTTTTC.

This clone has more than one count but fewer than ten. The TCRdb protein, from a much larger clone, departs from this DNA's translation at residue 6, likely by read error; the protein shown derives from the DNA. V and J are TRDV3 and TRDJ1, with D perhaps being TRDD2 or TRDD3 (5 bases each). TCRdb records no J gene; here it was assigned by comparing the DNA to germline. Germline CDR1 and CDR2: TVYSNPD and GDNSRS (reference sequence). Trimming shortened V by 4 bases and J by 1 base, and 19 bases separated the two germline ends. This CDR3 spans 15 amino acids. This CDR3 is CASYRDRGGTDKLIF. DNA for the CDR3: TGTGCCTCCTACCGGGACCGGGGAGGCACCGATAAACTCATCTTT.

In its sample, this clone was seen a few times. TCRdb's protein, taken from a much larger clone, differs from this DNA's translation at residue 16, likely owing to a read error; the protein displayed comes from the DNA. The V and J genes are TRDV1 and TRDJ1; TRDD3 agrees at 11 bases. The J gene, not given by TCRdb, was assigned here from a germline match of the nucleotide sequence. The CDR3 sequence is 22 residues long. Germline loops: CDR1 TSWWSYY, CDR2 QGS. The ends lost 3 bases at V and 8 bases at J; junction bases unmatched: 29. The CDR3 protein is CALGERGTGGYGSNGRPMKLIF. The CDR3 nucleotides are TGTGCTCTTGGGGAGCGTGGTACTGGGGGATATGGGTCGAATGGTCGTCCGATGAAACTCATCTTT.

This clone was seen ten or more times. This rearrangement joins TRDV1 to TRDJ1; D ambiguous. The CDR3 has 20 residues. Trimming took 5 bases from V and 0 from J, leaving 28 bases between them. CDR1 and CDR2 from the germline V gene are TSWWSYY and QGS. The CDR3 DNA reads TGTGCTCTTGGGCTAAGGCCCATACTTAGTACTGCCCGTTACACCGATAAACTCATCTTT. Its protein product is CALGLRPILSTARYTDKLIF.

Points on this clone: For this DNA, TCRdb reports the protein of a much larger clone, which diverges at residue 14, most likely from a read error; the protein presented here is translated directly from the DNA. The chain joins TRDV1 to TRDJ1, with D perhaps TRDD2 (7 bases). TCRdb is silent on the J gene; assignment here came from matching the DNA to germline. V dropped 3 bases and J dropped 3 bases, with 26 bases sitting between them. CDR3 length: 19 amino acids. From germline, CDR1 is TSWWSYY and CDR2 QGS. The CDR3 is CALGDFLFPTAGDADKLIF. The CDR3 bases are TGTGCTCTTGGGGACTTCCTCTTTCCTACGGCAGGGGATGCCGATAAACTCATCTTT.

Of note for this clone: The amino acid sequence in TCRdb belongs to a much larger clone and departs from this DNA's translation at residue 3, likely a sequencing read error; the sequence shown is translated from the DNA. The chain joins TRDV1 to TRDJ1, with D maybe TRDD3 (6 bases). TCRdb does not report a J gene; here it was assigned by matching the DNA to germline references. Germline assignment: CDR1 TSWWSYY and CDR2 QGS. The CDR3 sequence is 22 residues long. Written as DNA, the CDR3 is TGTGCTCCTGGGGAACGGTGCCCCCAAAAGTGGGTGACACGAGGGGCCCCCGATAAACTCATCTTT. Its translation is CAPGERCPQKWVTRGAPDKLIF.

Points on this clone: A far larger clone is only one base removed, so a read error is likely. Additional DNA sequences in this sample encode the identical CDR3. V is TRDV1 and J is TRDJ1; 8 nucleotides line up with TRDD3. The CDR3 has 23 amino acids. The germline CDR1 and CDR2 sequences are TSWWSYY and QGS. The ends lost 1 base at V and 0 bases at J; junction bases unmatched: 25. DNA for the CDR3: TGTGCTCTTGGGGAACCCTTCCGAACCCTCCTCCCTTTGCTGGGGGAGTACACCGATAAACTCATCTTT. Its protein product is CALGEPFRTLLPLLGEYTDKLIF.

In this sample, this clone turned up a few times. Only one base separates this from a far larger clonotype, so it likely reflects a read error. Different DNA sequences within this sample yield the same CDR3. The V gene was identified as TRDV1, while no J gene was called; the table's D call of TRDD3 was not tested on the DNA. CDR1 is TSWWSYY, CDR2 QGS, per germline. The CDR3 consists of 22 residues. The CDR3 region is CALGEPGLPRYRGIAYTDKLIF. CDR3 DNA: TGTGCTCTTGGGGAACCTGGCCTTCCTAGGTACAGGGGGATTGCCTACACCGATAAGCTCATCTTT.

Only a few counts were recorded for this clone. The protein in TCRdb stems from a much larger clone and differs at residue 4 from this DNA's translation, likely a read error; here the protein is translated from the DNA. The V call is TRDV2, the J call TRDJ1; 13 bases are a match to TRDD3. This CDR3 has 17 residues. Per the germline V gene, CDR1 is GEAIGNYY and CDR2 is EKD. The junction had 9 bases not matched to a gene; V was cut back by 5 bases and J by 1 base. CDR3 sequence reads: CACVSLLGDTGTDKLIF. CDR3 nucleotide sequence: TGTGCCTGTGTCAGCCTACTGGGGGATACGGGCACCGATAAACTCATCTTT.